This T cell receptor beta chain appears in the sequencing data of a study of T cell responses to AZD1222 COVID-19 vaccine. TCRdb's table, derived via immunoSEQ multiplex PCR, lists solely in-frame clones and lacks some. The table lists 150,000 to 200,000 clones, just over 90% of them singletons. Points on this clone: Its antigen is as yet unknown.

Second-dose intervals of approximately 4 or approximately 12 weeks were pooled. Between the trimmed V and J ends, which lost 5 bases and 0 bases, there was a span of 11 bases. The CDR3 runs to 15 residues. The germline gives CDR1 SNHLY, CDR2 FYNNEI. Overall study findings and caveats: Once two AZD1222 doses were given, Spike-specific TCR breadth and depth went up. Among those given AZD1222, only five or six were seropositive at baseline. Clonal diversity may have been underestimated in mostly white British donors.

The source of this sequence is an adult who received the AZD1222 COVID-19 vaccine. Here the sequenced sample was peripheral blood, taken 28 days after the second AZD1222 dose. This chain joins TRBV2 and TRBJ1-5, with D hard to call. CDR3 amino acids: CASSPRTGSNQPQHF. For the CDR3, the DNA is TGTGCCAGCAGTCCACGGACGGGTAGCAATCAGCCCCAGCATTTT.